This T cell receptor beta chain was sequenced for a study of blood T cell repertoires in COVID-19. Study context: The origin of the acute and convalescent COVID-19 samples was the United States, Italy and Spain. T cells, B-cell-depleted T cells, or PBMCs provided the cDNA or gDNA that served as material.

As processed by the authors: Reference gene primer amplification yielded estimated nucleated cell counts. Profiled with immunoSEQ multiplex PCR; TCRdb holds only in-frame clones, not every one. The D gene and trimming were derived from the DNA, and the V and J assignments and clone size from that table. Among fewer than 70,000 clones listed, more than 85% were seen once. Deletions cut 5 bases from V and 4 bases from J, with 13 bases between. Germline V gene sequence: CDR1 SEHNR, CDR2 FQNEAQ (reference sequence). The CDR3 is 14 amino acids. V gene TRBV7-9 combines with J gene TRBJ2-3, with D possibly being TRBD1 (5 bases). The TCR originated in a woman in her 70s with active COVID-19. Sequencing was performed on peripheral blood. CDR3 loop: CASSPKQVADTQYF. In DNA form, the CDR3 reads TGTGCCAGCAGCCCGAAACAGGTCGCAGATACGCAGTATTTT.